A selection of T cell receptor beta chains follows, all from one sample in a study of T-cell reconstitution after alpha-beta-depleted transplantation in children. In TCRdb, the PCR reads were re-called with MiXCR into one record per CDR3 protein. The repertoire consists of about 370,000 distinct CDR3 sequences, with 20% occurring once and the leading ten covering 3% to 4.5%. The starting material was PBMCs from the stem cell graft donor, obtained from the stem cell graft. The receptors originated from a human donor who donated a stem cell graft to a child with acute myeloid leukemia. CDR3s include the opening cysteine and the closing phenylalanine or tryptophan. Fields, in order: clone size, V gene, D gene, J gene, CDR3 protein, CDR3 DNA. A D gene is named only where the DNA matches it firmly. Not every row has a clone size; where given, it reads once, few, many or a size class.

>few|TRBV12-3/TRBV12-4|NA|TRBJ1-3
CASIPGHSGNTIYF
TGTGCCAGCATTCCGGGGCACTCTGGAAACACCATATATTTT
>NA|TRBV28|NA|TRBJ1-2
CASSLMRRSVFYGYTF
TGTGCCAGCAGTTTAATGCGCAGATCCGTTTTCTATGGCTACACCTTC
>few|TRBV5-1|TRBD1|TRBJ1-1
CASSPDGTAMNTEAFF
TGCGCCAGCAGCCCAGACGGGACAGCTATGAACACTGAAGCTTTCTTT
>NA|TRBV30|NA|TRBJ2-7
CAWSAPSQYEQYF
TGTGCCTGGAGTGCCCCGAGTCAGTACGAGCAGTACTTC
>NA|TRBV7-3|TRBD1|TRBJ2-5
CASSLTLSDRVETQYF
TGTGCCAGCAGCTTAACCCTTTCGGACAGGGTTGAGACCCAGTACTTC
>many|TRBV20-1|TRBD2|TRBJ2-1
CSAPGGTQNEQFF
TGCAGTGCTCCCGGGGGGACTCAGAATGAGCAGTTCTTC
>NA|TRBV12-3/TRBV12-4|NA|TRBJ2-1
CASSFLKGDAPRSYNEQFF
TGTGCCAGCAGTTTTTTGAAGGGGGACGCACCCCGCTCCTACAATGAGCAGTTCTTC
>NA|TRBV20-1|NA|TRBJ2-6
CSARQPGANVLTF
TGCAGTGCTAGACAGCCTGGGGCCAACGTCCTGACTTTC
>few|TRBV20-1|TRBD1|TRBJ1-5
CSATDRVRGNQPQHF
TGCAGTGCTACAGACAGGGTAAGGGGCAATCAGCCCCAGCATTTT
>NA|TRBV20-1|NA|TRBJ2-3
CSASTLSTDTQYF
TGCAGTGCCTCGACCCTTAGCACAGATACGCAGTATTTT
>few|TRBV25-1|TRBD1|TRBJ1-6
CASSAGTGGSPLHF
TGTGCCAGCAGTGCCGGGACAGGGGGCTCACCCCTCCACTTT
>NA|TRBV4-1|TRBD2|TRBJ2-1
CASSFYASREVYNEQFF
TGCGCCAGCAGCTTCTACGCCTCGCGGGAGGTATACAATGAGCAGTTCTTC
>NA|TRBV11-2|NA|TRBJ2-1
CASSQGPSYNEQFF
TGTGCCAGCAGCCAGGGCCCCTCGTACAATGAGCAGTTCTTC
>NA|TRBV25-1|TRBD1|TRBJ2-5
CASSESGRGHQETQYF
TGTGCCAGCAGTGAATCGGGCAGGGGGCACCAAGAGACCCAGTACTTC
>few|TRBV4-1|TRBD2|TRBJ2-1
CASSQESVGAGGPSSYNEQFF
TGCGCCAGCAGCCAAGAATCCGTGGGAGCGGGAGGCCCAAGCTCCTACAATGAGCAGTTCTTC
>NA|TRBV6-2/TRBV6-3|TRBD2|TRBJ2-1
CASSYSAGTSVAGQFF
TGTGCCAGCAGTTACTCTGCCGGGACTAGCGTCGCCGGGCAGTTCTTC
>NA|TRBV10-3|NA|TRBJ2-2
CAISGGLNTGELFF
TGTGCCATCAGCGGAGGACTGAACACCGGGGAGCTGTTTTTT
>few|TRBV4-2|TRBD2|TRBJ2-7
CASSHQTSEPYEQYF
TGTGCCAGCAGCCATCAAACTAGCGAACCCTACGAGCAGTACTTC